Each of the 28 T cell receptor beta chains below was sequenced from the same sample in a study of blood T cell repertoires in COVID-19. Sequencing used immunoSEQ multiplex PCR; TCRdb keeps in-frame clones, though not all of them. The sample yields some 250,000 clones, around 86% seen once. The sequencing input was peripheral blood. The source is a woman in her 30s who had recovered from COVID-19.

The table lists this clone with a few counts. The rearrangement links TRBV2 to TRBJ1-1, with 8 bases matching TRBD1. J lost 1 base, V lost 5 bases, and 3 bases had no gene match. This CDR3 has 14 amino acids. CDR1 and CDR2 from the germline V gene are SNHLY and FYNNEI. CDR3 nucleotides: TGTGCCAGCAGTTTTGACAGGGGGAACACTGAAGCTTTCTTT. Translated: CASSFDRGNTEAFF.

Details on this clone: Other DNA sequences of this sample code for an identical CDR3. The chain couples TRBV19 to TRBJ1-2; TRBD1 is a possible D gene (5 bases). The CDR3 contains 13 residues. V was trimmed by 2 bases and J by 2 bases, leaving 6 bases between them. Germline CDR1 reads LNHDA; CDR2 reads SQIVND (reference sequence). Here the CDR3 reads CASSISGNYGYTF. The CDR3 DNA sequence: TGTGCCAGTAGTATATCAGGGAACTATGGCTACACCTTC.

The DNA for the CDR3 is TGTGCCAGCTCAGTCAAAAACCAAGAGACCCAGTACTTC. This sequence encodes CASSVKNQETQYF. The chain combines TRBV18 with TRBJ2-5; D gene unclear. Germline-derived CDR1 and CDR2 are KGHSH and LQKENI. Trimming left V 5 bases short and J 0 bases short, with 7 bases between. The CDR3 totals 13 residues.

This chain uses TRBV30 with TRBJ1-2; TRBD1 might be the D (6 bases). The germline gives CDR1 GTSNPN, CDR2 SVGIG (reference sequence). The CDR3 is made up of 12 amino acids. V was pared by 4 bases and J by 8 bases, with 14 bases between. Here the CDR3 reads CAWTQGGGGYTF. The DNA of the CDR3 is TGTGCCTGGACACAGGGTGGTGGGGGCTACACCTTC.

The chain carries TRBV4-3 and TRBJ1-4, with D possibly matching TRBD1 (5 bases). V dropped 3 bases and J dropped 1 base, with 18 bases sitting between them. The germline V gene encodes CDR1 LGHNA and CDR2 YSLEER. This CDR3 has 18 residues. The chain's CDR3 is CASSQGPAPQGTNEKLFF. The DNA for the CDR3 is TGCGCCAGCAGCCAGGGGCCGGCGCCTCAGGGAACTAATGAAAAACTGTTTTTT.

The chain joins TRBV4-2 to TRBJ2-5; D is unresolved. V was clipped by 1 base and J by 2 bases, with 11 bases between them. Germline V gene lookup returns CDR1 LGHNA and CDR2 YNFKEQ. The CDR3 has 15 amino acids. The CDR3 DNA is TGTGCCAGCAGCCAAGTGTCGGCAGCGCAAGAGACCCAGTACTTC. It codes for CASSQVSAAQETQYF.

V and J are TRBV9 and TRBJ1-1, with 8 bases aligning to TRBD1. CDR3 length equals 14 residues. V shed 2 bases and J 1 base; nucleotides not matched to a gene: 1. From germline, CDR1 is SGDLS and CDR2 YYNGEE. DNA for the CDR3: TGTGCCAGCAGCGTCACAGGGGGGAACACTGAAGCTTTCTTT. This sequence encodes CASSVTGGNTEAFF.

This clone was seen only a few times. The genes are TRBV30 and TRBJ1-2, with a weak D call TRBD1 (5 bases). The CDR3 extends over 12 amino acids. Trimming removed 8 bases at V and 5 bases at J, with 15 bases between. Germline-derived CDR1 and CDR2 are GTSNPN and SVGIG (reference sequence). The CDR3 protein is CAQAGLGYGYTF. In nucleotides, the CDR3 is TGTGCCCAGGCAGGGCTGGGGTATGGCTACACCTTC.

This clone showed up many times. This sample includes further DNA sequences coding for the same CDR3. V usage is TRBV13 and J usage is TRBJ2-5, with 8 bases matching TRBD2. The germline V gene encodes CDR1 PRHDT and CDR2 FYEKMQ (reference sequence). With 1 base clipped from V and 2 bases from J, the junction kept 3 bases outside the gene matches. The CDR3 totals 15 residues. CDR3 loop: CASSLAAGVQETQYF. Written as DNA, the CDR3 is TGTGCCAGCAGCTTAGCAGCGGGGGTACAAGAGACCCAGTACTTC.

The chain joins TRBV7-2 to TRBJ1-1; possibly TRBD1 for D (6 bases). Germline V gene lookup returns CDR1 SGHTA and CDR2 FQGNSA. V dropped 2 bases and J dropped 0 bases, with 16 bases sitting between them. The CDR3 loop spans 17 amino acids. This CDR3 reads CASSLLQGRTVNTEAFF. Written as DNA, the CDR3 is TGTGCCAGCAGCTTACTCCAGGGTCGGACAGTGAACACTGAAGCTTTCTTT.

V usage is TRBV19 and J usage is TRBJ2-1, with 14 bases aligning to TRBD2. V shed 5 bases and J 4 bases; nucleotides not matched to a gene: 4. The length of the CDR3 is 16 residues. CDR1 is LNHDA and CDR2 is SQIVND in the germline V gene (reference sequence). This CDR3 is CASSRTSGGPYNEQFF. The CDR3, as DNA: TGTGCCAGTAGTCGGACTAGCGGGGGGCCTTACAATGAGCAGTTCTTC. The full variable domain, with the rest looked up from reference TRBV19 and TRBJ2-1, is DGGITQSPKYLFRKEGQNVTLSCEQNLNHDAMYWYRQDPGQGLRLIYYSQIVNDFQKGDIAEGYSVSREKKESFPLTVTSAQKNPTAFYLCASSRTSGGPYNEQFFGPGTRLTVL.

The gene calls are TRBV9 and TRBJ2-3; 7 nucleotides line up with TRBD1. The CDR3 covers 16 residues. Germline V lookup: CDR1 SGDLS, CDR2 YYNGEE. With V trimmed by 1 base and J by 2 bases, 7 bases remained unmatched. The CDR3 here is CASSVSSGTVTDTQYF. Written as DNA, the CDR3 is TGTGCCAGCAGCGTATCCTCCGGGACAGTCACAGATACGCAGTATTTT.

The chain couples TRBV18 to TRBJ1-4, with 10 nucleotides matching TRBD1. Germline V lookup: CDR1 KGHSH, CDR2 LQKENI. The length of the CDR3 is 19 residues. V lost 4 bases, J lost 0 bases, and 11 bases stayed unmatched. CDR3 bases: TGTGCCAGCTCACTGGGACAGGGGTGGACCATTGCAACTAATGAAAAACTGTTTTTT. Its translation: CASSLGQGWTIATNEKLFF. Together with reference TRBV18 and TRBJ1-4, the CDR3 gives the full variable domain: NAGVMQNPRHLVRRRGQEARLRCSPMKGHSHVYWYRQLPEEGLKFMVYLQKENIIDESGMPKERFSAEFPKEGPSILRIQQVVRGDSAAYFCASSLGQGWTIATNEKLFFGSGTQLSVL.

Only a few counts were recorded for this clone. The CDR3 DNA sequence: TGTGCCAGCAGTAACCGGGACAGGACAGATACGCAGTATTTT. Translating it yields CASSNRDRTDTQYF. The rearrangement links TRBV6-5 to TRBJ2-3; 8 bases fit TRBD1. CDR1 and CDR2 from the germline V gene are MNHEY and SVGAGI. The CDR3 totals 14 residues. Germline trimming cut 5 bases from V and 3 bases from J; bases unmatched to any gene: 4.

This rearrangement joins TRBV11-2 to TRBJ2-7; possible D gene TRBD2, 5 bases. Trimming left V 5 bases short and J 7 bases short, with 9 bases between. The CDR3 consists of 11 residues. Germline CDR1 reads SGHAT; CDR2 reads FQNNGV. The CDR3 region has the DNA TGTGCCAGCAGCCTACGAGGGGAGCAGTACTTC. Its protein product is CASSLRGEQYF.

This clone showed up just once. CDR3 in DNA: TGTGCTAGTGGTGGTAGCGGGGGAGCGGGTGTGGAGCACGGGGAGCTGTTTTTT. Translating gives CASGGSGGAGVEHGELFF. The rearrangement links TRBV12-5 to TRBJ2-2, with 9 nucleotides matching TRBD2. V trimming: 5 bases; J trimming: 7 bases; junction bases outside the gene matches: 17. Germline V gives CDR1 LGHNT, CDR2 FRNRAP. There are 18 residues in the CDR3. The entire variable domain, with the rest obtained from reference TRBV12-5 and TRBJ2-2, is as follows: DARVTQTPRHKVTEMGQEVTMRCQPILGHNTVFWYRQTMMQGLELLAYFRNRAPLDDSGMPKDRFSAEMPDATLATLKIQPSEPRDSAVYFCASGGSGGAGVEHGELFFGEGSRLTVL.

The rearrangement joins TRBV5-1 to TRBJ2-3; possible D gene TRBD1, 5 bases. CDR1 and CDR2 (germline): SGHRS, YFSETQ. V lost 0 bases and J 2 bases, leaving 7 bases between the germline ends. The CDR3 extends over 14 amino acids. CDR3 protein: CASSLGGLTDTQYF. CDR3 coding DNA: TGCGCCAGCAGCTTGGGGGGCCTCACAGATACGCAGTATTTT.

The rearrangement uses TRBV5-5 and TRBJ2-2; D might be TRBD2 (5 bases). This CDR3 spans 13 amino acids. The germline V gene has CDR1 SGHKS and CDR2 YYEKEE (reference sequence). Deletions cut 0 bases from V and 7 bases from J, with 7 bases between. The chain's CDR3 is CASSLVAGGELFF. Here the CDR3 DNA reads TGTGCCAGCAGCTTGGTGGCGGGCGGGGAGCTGTTTTTT.

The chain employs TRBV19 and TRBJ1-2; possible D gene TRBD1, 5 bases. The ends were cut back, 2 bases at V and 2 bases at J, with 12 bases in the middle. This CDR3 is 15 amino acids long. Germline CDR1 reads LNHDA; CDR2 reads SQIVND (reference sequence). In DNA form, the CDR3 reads TGTGCCAGTAGTATACAGGGTGGGAGGAACTATGGCTACACCTTC. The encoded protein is CASSIQGGRNYGYTF.

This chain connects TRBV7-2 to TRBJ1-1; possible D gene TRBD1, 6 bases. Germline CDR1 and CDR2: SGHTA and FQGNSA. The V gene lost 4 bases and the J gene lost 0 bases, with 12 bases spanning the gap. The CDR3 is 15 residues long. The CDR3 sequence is CASSSTTGMNTEAFF. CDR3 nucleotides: TGTGCCAGCAGCTCGACCACAGGGATGAACACTGAAGCTTTCTTT.

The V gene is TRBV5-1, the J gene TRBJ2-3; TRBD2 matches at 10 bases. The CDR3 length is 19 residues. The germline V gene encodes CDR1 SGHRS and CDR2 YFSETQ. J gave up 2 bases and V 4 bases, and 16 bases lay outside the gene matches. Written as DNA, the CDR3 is TGCGCCAGCAGCCGATCCGGTGGGGCTACTAGCGGGGTCACAGATACGCAGTATTTT. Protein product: CASSRSGGATSGVTDTQYF.

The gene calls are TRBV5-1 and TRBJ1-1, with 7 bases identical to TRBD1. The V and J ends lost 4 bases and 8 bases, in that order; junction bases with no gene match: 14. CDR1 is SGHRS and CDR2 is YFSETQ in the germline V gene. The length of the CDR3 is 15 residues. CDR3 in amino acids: CASSLDPGQITEAFF. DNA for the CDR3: TGCGCCAGCAGCCTGGATCCGGGACAGATAACAGAAGCTTTCTTT. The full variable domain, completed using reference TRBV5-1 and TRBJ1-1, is KAGVTQTPRYLIKTRGQQVTLSCSPISGHRSVSWYQQTPGQGLQFLFEYFSETQRNKGNFPGRFSGRQFSNSRSEMNVSTLELGDSALYLCASSLDPGQITEAFFGQGTRLTVV.

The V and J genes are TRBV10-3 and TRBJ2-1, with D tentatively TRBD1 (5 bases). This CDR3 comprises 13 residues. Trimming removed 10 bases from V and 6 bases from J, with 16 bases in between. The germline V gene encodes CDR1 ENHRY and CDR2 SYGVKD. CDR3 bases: TGTGCCACCGGCGATCCTGACAGCAATGAGCAGTTCTTC. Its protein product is CATGDPDSNEQFF.

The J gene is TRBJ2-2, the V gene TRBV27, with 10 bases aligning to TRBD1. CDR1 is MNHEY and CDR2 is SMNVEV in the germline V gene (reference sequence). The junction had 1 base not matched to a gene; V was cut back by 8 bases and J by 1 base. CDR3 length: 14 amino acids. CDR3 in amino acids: CASWDRGNTGELFF. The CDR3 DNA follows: TGTGCCAGCTGGGACAGGGGGAACACCGGGGAGCTGTTTTTT.

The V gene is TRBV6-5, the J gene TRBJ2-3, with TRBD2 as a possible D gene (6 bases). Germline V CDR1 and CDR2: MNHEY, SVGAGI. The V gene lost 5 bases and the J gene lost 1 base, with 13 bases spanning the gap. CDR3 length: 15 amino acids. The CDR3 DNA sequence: TGTGCCAGCAGTACCGAATTAGCGGGCACAGATACGCAGTATTTT. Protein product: CASSTELAGTDTQYF.

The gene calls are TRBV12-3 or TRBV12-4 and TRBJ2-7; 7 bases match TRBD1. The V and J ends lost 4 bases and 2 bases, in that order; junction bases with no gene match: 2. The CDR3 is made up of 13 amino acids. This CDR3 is CASSSGQTYEQYF. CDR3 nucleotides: TGTGCCAGCAGTTCGGGACAGACCTACGAGCAGTACTTC.

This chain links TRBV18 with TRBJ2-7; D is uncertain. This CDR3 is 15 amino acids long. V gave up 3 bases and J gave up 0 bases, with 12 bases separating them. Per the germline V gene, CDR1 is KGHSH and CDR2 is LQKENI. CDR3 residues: CASSPSGVSSYEQYF. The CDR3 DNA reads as TGTGCCAGCTCACCCTCCGGTGTATCCTCCTACGAGCAGTACTTC. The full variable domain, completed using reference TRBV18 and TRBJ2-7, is NAGVMQNPRHLVRRRGQEARLRCSPMKGHSHVYWYRQLPEEGLKFMVYLQKENIIDESGMPKERFSAEFPKEGPSILRIQQVVRGDSAAYFCASSPSGVSSYEQYFGPGTRLTVT.

The CDR3 DNA follows: TGTGCCAGTAGTATGTCGGGTATCTTTGGAAACACCATATATTTT. It translates to CASSMSGIFGNTIYF. The chain joins TRBV19 to TRBJ1-3; D not certain. In germline, CDR1 is LNHDA, CDR2 SQIVND (reference sequence). V was trimmed by 3 bases and J by 3 bases, leaving 12 bases between them. This CDR3 contains 15 residues.